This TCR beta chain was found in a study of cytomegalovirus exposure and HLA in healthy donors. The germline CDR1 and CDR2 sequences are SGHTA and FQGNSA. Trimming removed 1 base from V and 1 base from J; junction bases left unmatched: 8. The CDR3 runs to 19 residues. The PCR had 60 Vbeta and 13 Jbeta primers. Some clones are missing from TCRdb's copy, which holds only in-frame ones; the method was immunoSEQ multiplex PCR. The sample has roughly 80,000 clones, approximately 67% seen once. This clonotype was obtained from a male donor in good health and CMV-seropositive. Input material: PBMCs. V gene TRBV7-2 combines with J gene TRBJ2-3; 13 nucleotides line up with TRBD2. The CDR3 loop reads CASSLVVGTSGTRTDTQYF. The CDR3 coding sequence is TGTGCCAGCAGCTTAGTGGTAGGGACTAGCGGGACCCGCACAGATACGCAGTATTTT.